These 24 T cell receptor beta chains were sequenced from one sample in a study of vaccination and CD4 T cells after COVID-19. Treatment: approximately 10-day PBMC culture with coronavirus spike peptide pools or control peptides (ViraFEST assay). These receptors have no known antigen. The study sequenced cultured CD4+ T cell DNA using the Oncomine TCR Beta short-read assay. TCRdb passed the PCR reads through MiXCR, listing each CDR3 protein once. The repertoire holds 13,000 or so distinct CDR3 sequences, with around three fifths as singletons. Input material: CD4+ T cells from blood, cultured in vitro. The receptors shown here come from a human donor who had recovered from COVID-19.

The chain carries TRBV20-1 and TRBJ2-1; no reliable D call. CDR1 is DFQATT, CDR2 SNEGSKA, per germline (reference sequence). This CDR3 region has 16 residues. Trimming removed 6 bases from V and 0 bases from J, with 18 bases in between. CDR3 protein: CSATMTGSSSYNEQFF. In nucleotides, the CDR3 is TGCAGTGCCACAATGACCGGGTCAAGCTCCTACAATGAGCAGTTCTTC.

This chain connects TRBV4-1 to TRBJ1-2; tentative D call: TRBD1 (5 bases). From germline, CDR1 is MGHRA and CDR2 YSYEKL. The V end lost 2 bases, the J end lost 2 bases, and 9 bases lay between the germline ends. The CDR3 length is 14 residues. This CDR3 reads CASSQNRWNYGYTF. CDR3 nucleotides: TGCGCCAGCAGCCAAAACAGGTGGAACTATGGCTACACCTTC.

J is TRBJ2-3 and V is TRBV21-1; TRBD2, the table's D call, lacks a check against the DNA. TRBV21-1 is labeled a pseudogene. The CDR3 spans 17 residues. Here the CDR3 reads CASSPEVGTNSTDTQYF. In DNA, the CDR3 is TGTGCCAGCAGCCCCGAAGTAGGGACTAATAGCACAGATACGCAGTATTTT.

The CDR3 sequence is CASSLSPSQPQHF. CDR3 DNA sequence: TGTGCCAGCAGTTTAAGCCCCTCTCAGCCCCAGCATTTT. The chain has TRBV12-3 or TRBV12-4 and TRBJ1-5; no clear D gene. The CDR3 runs to 13 residues. The V end was cut by 2 bases, the J end by 6 bases, with 8 bases between.

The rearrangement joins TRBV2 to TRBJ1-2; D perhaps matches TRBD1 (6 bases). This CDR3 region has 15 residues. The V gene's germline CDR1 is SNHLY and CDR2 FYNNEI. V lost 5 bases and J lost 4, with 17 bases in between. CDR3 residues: CASSYQQGSGYGYTF. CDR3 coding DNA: TGTGCCAGCAGTTACCAACAGGGTTCTGGCTATGGCTACACCTTC.

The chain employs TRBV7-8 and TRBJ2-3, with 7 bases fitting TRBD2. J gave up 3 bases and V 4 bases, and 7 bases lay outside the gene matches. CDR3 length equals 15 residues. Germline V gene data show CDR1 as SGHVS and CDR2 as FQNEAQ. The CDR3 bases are TGTGCCAGCAGCTCGCGGGGGTCCGCTACAGATACGCAGTATTTT. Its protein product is CASSSRGSATDTQYF.

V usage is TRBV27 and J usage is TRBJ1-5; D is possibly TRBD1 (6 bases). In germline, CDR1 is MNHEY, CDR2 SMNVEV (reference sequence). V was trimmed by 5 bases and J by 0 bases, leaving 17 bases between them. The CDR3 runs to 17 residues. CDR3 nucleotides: TGTGCCAGCAGTCCCTCACCCGGGACATTTAGCAATCAGCCCCAGCATTTT. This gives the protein CASSPSPGTFSNQPQHF.

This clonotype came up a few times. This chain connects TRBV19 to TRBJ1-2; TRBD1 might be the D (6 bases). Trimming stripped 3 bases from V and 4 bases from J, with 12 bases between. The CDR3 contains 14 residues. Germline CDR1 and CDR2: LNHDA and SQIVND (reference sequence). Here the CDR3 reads CASSIRGRIYGYTF. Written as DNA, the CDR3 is TGTGCCAGTAGTATCCGGGGGCGTATCTATGGCTACACCTTC.

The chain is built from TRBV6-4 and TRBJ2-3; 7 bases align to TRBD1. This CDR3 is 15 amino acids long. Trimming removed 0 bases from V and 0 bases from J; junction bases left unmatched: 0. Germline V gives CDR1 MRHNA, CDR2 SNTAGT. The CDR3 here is CASSDSTGSTDTQYF. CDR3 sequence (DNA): TGTGCCAGCAGTGACTCGACAGGGAGCACAGATACGCAGTATTTT.

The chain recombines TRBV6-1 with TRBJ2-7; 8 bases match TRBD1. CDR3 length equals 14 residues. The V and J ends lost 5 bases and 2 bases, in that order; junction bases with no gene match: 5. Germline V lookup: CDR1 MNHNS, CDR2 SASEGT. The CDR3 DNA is TGTGCCAGCAGTCCCCGGGACAGGACCTACGAGCAGTACTTC. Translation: CASSPRDRTYEQYF.

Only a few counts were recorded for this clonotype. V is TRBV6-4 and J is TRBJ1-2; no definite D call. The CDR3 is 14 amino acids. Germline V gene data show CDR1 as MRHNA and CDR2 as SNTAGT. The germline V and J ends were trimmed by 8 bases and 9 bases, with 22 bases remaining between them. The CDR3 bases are TGTGCCAGCCTTCCCCCCCCAAATGTGATTCGCTACACCTTC. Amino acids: CASLPPPNVIRYTF.

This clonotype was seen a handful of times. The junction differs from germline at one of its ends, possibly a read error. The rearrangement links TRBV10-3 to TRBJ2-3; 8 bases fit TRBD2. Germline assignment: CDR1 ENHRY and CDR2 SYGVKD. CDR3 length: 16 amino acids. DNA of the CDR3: TGTGCCAGCAGTTACAAGGGTAGCGGGAACACAGATACGCAGTATTTT. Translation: CASSYKGSGNTDTQYF.

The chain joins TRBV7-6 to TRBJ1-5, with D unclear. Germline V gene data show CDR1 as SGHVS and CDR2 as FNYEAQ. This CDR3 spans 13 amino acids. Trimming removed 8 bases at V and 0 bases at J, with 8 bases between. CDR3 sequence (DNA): TGTGCCAGCGGCCAATATAGCAATCAGCCCCAGCATTTT. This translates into CASGQYSNQPQHF.

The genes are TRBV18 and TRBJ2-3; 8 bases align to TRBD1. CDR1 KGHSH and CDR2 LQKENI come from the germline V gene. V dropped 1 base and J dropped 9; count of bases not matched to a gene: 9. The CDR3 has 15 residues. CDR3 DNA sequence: TGTGCCAGCTCACCACGACCAGGGGGCGGAGGGACGCAGTATTTT. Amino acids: CASSPRPGGGGTQYF.

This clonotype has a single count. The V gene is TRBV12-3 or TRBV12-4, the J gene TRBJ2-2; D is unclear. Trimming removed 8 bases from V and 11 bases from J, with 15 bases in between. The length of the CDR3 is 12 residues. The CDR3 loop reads CASARSQHELFF. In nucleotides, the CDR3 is TGTGCCAGCGCACGATCCCAGCATGAGCTGTTTTTT.

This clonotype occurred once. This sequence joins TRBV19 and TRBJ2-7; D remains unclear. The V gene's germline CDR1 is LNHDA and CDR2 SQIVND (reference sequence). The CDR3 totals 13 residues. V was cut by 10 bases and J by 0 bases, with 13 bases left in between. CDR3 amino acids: CATADGYSYEQYF. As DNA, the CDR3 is TGTGCCACCGCGGACGGCTACTCCTACGAGCAGTACTTC.

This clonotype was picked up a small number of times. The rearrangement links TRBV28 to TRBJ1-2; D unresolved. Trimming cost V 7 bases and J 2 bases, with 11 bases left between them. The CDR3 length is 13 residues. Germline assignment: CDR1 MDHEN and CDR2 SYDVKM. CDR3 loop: CASTPHVNYGYTF. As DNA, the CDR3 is TGTGCCAGCACCCCACACGTAAACTATGGCTACACCTTC.

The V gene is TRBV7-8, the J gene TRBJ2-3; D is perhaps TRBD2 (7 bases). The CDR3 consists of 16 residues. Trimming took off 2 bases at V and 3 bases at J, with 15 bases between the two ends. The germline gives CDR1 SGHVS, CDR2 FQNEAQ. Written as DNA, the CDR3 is TGTGCCAGCAGCTTAAGGGGGGGCGCTAAGACAGATACGCAGTATTTT. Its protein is CASSLRGGAKTDTQYF.

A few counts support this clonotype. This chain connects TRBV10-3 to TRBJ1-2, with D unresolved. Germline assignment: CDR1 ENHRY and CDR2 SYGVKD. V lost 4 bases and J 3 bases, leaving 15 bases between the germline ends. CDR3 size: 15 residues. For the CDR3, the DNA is TGTGCCATCAGTGGTACGGGTAACAAGGACTATGGCTACACCTTC. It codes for CAISGTGNKDYGYTF.

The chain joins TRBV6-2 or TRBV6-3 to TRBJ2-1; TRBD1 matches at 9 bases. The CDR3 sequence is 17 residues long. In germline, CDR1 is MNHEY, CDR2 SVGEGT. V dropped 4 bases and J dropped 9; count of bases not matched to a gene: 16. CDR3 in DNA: TGTGCCAGCAGTTCCCAGGCCCTAACCGGGACAGGGAGTGAGCAGTTCTTC. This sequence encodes CASSSQALTGTGSEQFF.

CDR3 amino acids: CASSEGLLWEQYF. The CDR3 nucleotides read TGTGCCAGCAGTGAAGGGCTCCTCTGGGAGCAGTACTTC. V and J are TRBV6-1 and TRBJ2-7, with no clear D. The CDR3 has 13 amino acids. V was shortened by 1 base and J by 7 bases, with 11 bases between the two germline ends. CDR1 MNHNS and CDR2 SASEGT come from the germline V gene.

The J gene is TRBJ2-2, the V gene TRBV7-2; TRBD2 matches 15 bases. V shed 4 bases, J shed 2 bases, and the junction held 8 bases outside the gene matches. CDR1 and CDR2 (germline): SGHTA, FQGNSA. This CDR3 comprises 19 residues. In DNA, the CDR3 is TGTGCCAGCAGCTCCGGATGGACTAGCGGGAGGGCCAACACCGGGGAGCTGTTTTTT. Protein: CASSSGWTSGRANTGELFF.

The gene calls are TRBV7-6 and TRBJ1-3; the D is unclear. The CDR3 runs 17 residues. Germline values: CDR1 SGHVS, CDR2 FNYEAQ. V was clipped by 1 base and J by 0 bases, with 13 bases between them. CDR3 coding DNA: TGTGCCAGCAGCTTAGAACGGGGAACGTTCTCTGGAAACACCATATATTTT. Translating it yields CASSLERGTFSGNTIYF.

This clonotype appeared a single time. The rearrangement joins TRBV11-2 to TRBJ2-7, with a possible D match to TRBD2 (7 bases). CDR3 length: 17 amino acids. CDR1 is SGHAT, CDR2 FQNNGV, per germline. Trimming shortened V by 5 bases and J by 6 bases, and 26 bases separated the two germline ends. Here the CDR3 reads CASSPDSGGSSPSEQYF. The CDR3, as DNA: TGTGCCAGCAGCCCAGATTCGGGGGGCTCATCCCCCTCCGAGCAGTACTTC.